These T cell receptor beta chains were read from a single sample in a study of T cells in Graves' hyperthyroidism and ophthalmopathy. One entry per CDR3 protein results from TCRdb running MiXCR on the multiplex PCR reads. This table holds about 680,000 distinct CDR3 sequences, over 35% found once. Material: blood. The receptors derive from a woman in her forties with Graves' hyperthyroidism. Both conserved end residues are part of each CDR3. The D gene is left open where the match is weak. Only part of the rows carry a size: once, few, many, or a class if the clone is expanded.

V gene	D gene	J gene	clone size	CDR3 DNA	CDR3 protein
TRBV10-3	-	TRBJ2-5	few	TGTGCCATCAGTGATAGACTGCCTCAGGGAAATCAAGAGACCCAGTACTTC	CAISDRLPQGNQETQYF
TRBV20-1	-	TRBJ2-5	few	TGCAGTGCTGACGAGGGGGGGAAAGAGACCCAGTACTTC	CSADEGGKETQYF
TRBV12-3/TRBV12-4	-	TRBJ1-6	many	TGTGCCAGCAGTCTGGTTGTCCAAAGTGGGAATTCACCCCTCCACTTT	CASSLVVQSGNSPLHF
TRBV7-2	TRBD2	TRBJ2-7	few	TGTGCCAGCAGCTTAGCGAGGACTAGCGAGCAGTACTTC	CASSLARTSEQYF
TRBV2	-	TRBJ1-2	many	TGTGCCAACGGACAGTTCAACTATGGCTACACCTTC	CANGQFNYGYTF
TRBV29-1	-	TRBJ2-5	few	TGCAGCGTTGAGGGGAACAGGGTTGGGACCCAGTGCTTC	CSVEGNRVGTQCF
TRBV7-9	-	TRBJ1-1	many	TGTGCCAGCAGCTTAACCCCCTGGAAAACGAACACTGAAGCTTTCTTT	CASSLTPWKTNTEAFF
TRBV20-1	-	TRBJ1-4	many	TGCAGTGCTCCTCTGGGTAGCTGGACAACTAATGAAAAACTGTTTTTT	CSAPLGSWTTNEKLFF
TRBV12-3/TRBV12-4	-	TRBJ2-5	many	TGTGCCAGCAGTTTAGGGATCAGGGGTGAGACCCAGTACTTC	CASSLGIRGETQYF
TRBV7-9	TRBD1	TRBJ1-6	-	TGTGCCAGCAGCTTAGCGCGCACAGGGGGTAATTCACCCCTCCACTTT	CASSLARTGGNSPLHF
TRBV19	TRBD2	TRBJ2-7	-	TGTGCCAGTTCCCGGACTAGCGGGAGAGTTTACGAGCAGTACTTC	CASSRTSGRVYEQYF
TRBV29-1	-	TRBJ1-1	-	TGCAGCCCCGAGCGGCAGGGAGGTATTGAGGGGCGCACTGAAGCTTTCTTT	CSPERQGGIEGRTEAFF
TRBV20-1	-	TRBJ2-5	-	TGCAGTGCTAGAGGTTATGGCGGGGGCACAGATACGCAGTACTTC	CSARGYGGGTDTQYF
TRBV7-2	TRBD1	TRBJ1-2	-	TGTGCCGGCAGCTCCTTTCTGACAGGGTACTATGGCTACACCTTC	CAGSSFLTGYYGYTF
TRBV7-2	TRBD1	TRBJ2-7	-	TGTGCCAGCAGCCCCGGACAGGGGGCGTGGGAGCAGTACTTC	CASSPGQGAWEQYF
TRBV7-2	TRBD2	TRBJ2-5	once	TGTGCCAGCAGCTTAGCCCTGACTAGCGGGAGGGGGGAGACCCAGTACTTC	CASSLALTSGRGETQYF
TRBV10-3	-	TRBJ1-5	-	TGTGCCATCAGTGGGGTCGGCAATCAGCCCCAGCATTTT	CAISGVGNQPQHF
TRBV5-1	TRBD1	TRBJ1-1	-	TGCGCCAGCAGCCCGGAGGGGGCCCTGAACACTGAAGCTTTCTTT	CASSPEGALNTEAFF
TRBV6-1	-	TRBJ1-1	-	TGTGCCAGCAGTTACCAGCGGAAGAACACTGAAGCTTTCTTT	CASSYQRKNTEAFF
TRBV20-1	-	TRBJ1-3	few	TGCAGTGCTAGTTTTCCCTCTGGAAACACCATATATTTT	CSASFPSGNTIYF
TRBV29-1	-	TRBJ1-3	many	TGCAGCGTTGAAGATCCGTGGGACACCATATATTTT	CSVEDPWDTIYF
TRBV5-1	-	TRBJ1-1	-	TGCGCCAGCAGAGGGGTACAGGACACTGAAGCTTTCTTT	CASRGVQDTEAFF
TRBV4-3	-	TRBJ2-5	few	TGCGCCAGCAGCCAAGAATGGAGGGAGTGGGGGACCCAGTACTTC	CASSQEWREWGTQYF
TRBV19	-	TRBJ1-2	-	TGTGCCAGTAGCCTCGTTCCACCCTATGGCTGCACCTTC	CASSLVPPYGCTF
TRBV6-6	-	TRBJ1-5	few	TGTGCCAGCAGTTACTTCTTAGCAGTGACAGTTCAGCCCCAGCATTTT	CASSYFLAVTVQPQHF
TRBV7-2	TRBD2	TRBJ2-7	many	TGTGCCAGCAGCTCGACTAGCGGCTACGAGCAGTACTTC	CASSSTSGYEQYF
TRBV29-1	TRBD1	TRBJ2-7	many	TGCAGCGTTGACGGCGGACAGGGACACGAGCAGTACTTC	CSVDGGQGHEQYF
TRBV7-8	-	TRBJ1-1	-	TGTGCCTGGAGTGTTGGGAGGAACACTGAAGCTTTCTTT	CAWSVGRNTEAFF